This T cell receptor (beta chain) was profiled in a study of blood T cells in healthy people across ages. Next came a second PCR, run for about 6 to 12 cycles, which used a sample-barcoded 5' primer along with a J-beta primer mix. Every molecule of cDNA carried a tag from a template-switch adaptor with 12 random nucleotides. TCRdb reprocessed the 5' RACE reads with MiXCR, giving one entry per CDR3 protein. Of around 820,000 distinct CDR3 sequences in the sample, roughly 25% were seen once. PBMCs, at least 6 million per sample, were isolated. Another study also made use of these data, one on T cells of mothers and their children.

Sequences were obtained from blood. This receptor was obtained from a boy under 18 in good health.

The CDR3 DNA sequence: TGTGCCAGCAGTTTATCGGCGGGGGCAGGTGGCTACACCTTC. Translated, it gives CASSLSAGAGGYTF. This chain connects TRBV27 to TRBJ1-2; D possibly corresponds to TRBD1 (6 bases). The CDR3 has 14 amino acids. The germline gives CDR1 MNHEY, CDR2 SMNVEV (reference sequence). The V end was cut by 0 bases, the J end by 7 bases, with 12 bases between.